Each of the 11 T cell receptor beta chains below was sequenced from the same sample in a study of a mutant IDH1 vaccine in newly diagnosed glioma. This table comes from immunoSEQ multiplex PCR, and its TCRdb copy is limited to in-frame clones, with some not included. The profile covers tens of thousands of clones, with 80% appearing a single time and roughly 3.2% taken by the ten largest. Stated time point: week 35, safety follow-up. Every vaccination contained 300 ug of the mutant IDH1 20-mer peptide and was paired with topical imiquimod. For these receptors, no antigen is known. Sequencing used PBMCs, obtained from a glioma patient whose treatment included an IDH1 peptide vaccine. The receptors come from a man aged 35-49 years with glioma. Some clones in this sample may be carry-over from other donors' samples.

The chain combines TRBV7-2 with TRBJ1-1; 9 bases line up with TRBD1. CDR1 SGHTA and CDR2 FQGNSA come from the germline V gene. After removal of 1 base from V and 5 bases from J, the junction contained 5 bases not matched to a gene. This CDR3 is 15 amino acids long. DNA for the CDR3: TGTGCCAGCAGCTTAGGGAGACAGGGGGGGACTGAAGCTTTCTTT. Its translation: CASSLGRQGGTEAFF.

The V gene is TRBV19, the J gene TRBJ2-6, with D unresolved. Between the trimmed V and J ends, which lost 1 base and 0 bases, there was a span of 10 bases. The CDR3 is 17 amino acids. Per the germline V gene, CDR1 is LNHDA and CDR2 is SQIVND (reference sequence). The CDR3 reads CASSIGLMGSGANVLTF. CDR3 bases: TGTGCCAGTAGTATAGGGCTGATGGGCTCTGGGGCCAACGTCCTGACTTTC.

The V gene is TRBV7-3, the J gene TRBJ1-1; D perhaps matches TRBD1 (5 bases). V was trimmed by 1 base and J by 5 bases, leaving 14 bases between them. Germline V gives CDR1 SGHTA, CDR2 FQGTGA. This CDR3 contains 15 residues. As DNA, the CDR3 is TGTGCCAGCAGCTTAAACGGGCCGGGGGGGACTGAAGCTTTCTTT. Protein product: CASSLNGPGGTEAFF.

The rearrangement links TRBV2 to TRBJ1-1; D not certain. The V gene lost 7 bases and the J gene lost 4 bases, with 7 bases spanning the gap. This CDR3 is built from 11 residues. Per the germline V gene, CDR1 is SNHLY and CDR2 is FYNNEI. CDR3 nucleotide sequence: TGTGCCAGCATCGGCGGCACTGAAGCTTTCTTT. Residues: CASIGGTEAFF.

V is TRBV10-3 and J is TRBJ2-3, with unresolved D. V was cut by 2 bases and J by 0 bases, with 9 bases left in between. Germline CDR1 ENHRY, CDR2 SYGVKD. The CDR3 sequence is 15 residues long. CDR3 nucleotide sequence: TGTGCCATCAGTGAGGGTCAGCCAAGCACAGATACGCAGTATTTT. Its translation is CAISEGQPSTDTQYF.

The chain uses TRBV13 and TRBJ2-7; D is ambiguous. Germline V lookup: CDR1 PRHDT, CDR2 FYEKMQ (reference sequence). This CDR3 is 14 amino acids long. Between the trimmed V and J ends, which lost 0 bases and 2 bases, there was a span of 8 bases. For the CDR3, the DNA is TGTGCCAGCAGCTTAGGGCCCGTAACCTACGAGCAGTACTTC. Its translation: CASSLGPVTYEQYF.

CDR3 sequence: CASSGGQGRANEKLFF. The CDR3 DNA is TGTGCCAGCAGCGGGGGACAGGGTCGGGCTAATGAAAAACTGTTTTTT. The chain has TRBV9 and TRBJ1-4, with TRBD1 identical over 9 bases. This CDR3 region has 16 residues. Germline V gene data show CDR1 as SGDLS and CDR2 as YYNGEE. The junction had 6 bases not matched to a gene; V was cut back by 3 bases and J by 3 bases. Filled out from reference TRBV9 and TRBJ1-4, the complete variable domain reads DSGVTQTPKHLITATGQRVTLRCSPRSGDLSVYWYQQSLDQGLQFLIQYYNGEERAKGNILERFSAQQFPDLHSELNLSSLELGDSALYFCASSGGQGRANEKLFFGSGTQLSVL.

The chain has TRBV29-1 and TRBJ2-7; maybe TRBD2 (6 bases). The V gene lost 4 bases and the J gene lost 9 bases, with 13 bases spanning the gap. The germline gives CDR1 SQVTM, CDR2 ANQGSEA. The CDR3 has 11 residues. CDR3 loop: CSVANGGSQYF. DNA for the CDR3: TGCAGCGTTGCGAATGGAGGGTCGCAGTACTTC.

This clone was counted once. The genes are TRBV4-1 and TRBJ1-1, with D perhaps matching TRBD1 (5 bases). The V gene's germline CDR1 is MGHRA and CDR2 YSYEKL. Trimming took 1 base from V and 3 from J, leaving 15 bases between them. This CDR3 has 16 residues. CDR3 loop: CASSQARRVVYTEAFF. In nucleotides, the CDR3 is TGCGCCAGCAGCCAAGCCCGCAGGGTAGTGTACACTGAAGCTTTCTTT.

The chain is built from TRBV5-8 and TRBJ1-1; 7 nucleotides align to TRBD1. The trim removed 10 bases at V and 5 bases at J, leaving 23 bases unmatched. The CDR3 runs to 17 residues. Germline-derived CDR1 and CDR2 are SGHTS and YDEGEE. CDR3 in DNA: TGTGCCGCGCCTACCCGCTTCTCAGGGGGAGAGAGGACTGAAGCTTTCTTT. Encoded protein: CAAPTRFSGGERTEAFF.

The chain is built from TRBV29-1 and TRBJ2-5; 7 bases line up with TRBD1. The CDR3 loop spans 13 amino acids. Germline V gene data show CDR1 as SQVTM and CDR2 as ANQGSEA. Trimming took 7 bases from V and 3 from J; bases not matched to a gene: 8. The CDR3 sequence is CSAAKTGEETQYF. The CDR3 nucleotides are TGCAGCGCCGCTAAAACAGGGGAAGAGACCCAGTACTTC.